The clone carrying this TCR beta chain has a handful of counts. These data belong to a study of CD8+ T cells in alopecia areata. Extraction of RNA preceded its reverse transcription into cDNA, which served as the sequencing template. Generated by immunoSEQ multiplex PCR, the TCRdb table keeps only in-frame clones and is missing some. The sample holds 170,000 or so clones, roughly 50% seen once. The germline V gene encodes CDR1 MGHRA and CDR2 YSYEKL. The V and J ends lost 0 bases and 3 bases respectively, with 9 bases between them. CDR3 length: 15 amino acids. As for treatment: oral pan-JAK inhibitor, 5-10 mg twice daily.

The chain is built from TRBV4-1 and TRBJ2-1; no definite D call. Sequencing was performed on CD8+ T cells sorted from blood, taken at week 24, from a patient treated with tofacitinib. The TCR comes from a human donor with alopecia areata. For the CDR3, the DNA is TGCGCCAGCAGCCAAGAGGTGCCTAACTACAATGAGCAGTTCTTC. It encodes CASSQEVPNYNEQFF.